These 31 T cell receptor beta chains share one sample of origin, sequenced in a study of blood T cell repertoires in COVID-19 (dated by TCRdb to 2019 to 2021). The method behind the library was the immunoSEQ multiplex PCR assay. TCRdb's version of the immuneACCESS table is confined to in-frame rearrangements and falls short of the full clone set. An unresolved V gene accounts for under half of the shortfall where checked; the remainder is of unknown origin. Counted in this sample were approximately 280,000 clones; roughly 90% of them appeared once. The ten largest clones capture approximately 4.6% of the sample. Material: peripheral blood. Receptor source: a man aged 35-49 years with acute or convalescent COVID-19.

The rearrangement joins TRBV7-8 to TRBJ2-7; the match to TRBD1 covers 7 bases. The junction had 6 bases not matched to a gene; V was cut back by 5 bases and J by 2 bases. Germline-derived CDR1 and CDR2 are SGHVS and FQNEAQ. The CDR3 contains 14 residues. This chain's CDR3 is CASSPTGTAYEQYF. The CDR3 nucleotides read TGTGCCAGCAGCCCCACCGGGACAGCCTACGAGCAGTACTTC.

The genes are TRBV5-1 and TRBJ2-3; 11 bases are a match to TRBD2. Germline CDR1 SGHRS, CDR2 YFSETQ. CDR3 length: 17 amino acids. The junction had 4 bases not matched to a gene; V was cut back by 1 base and J by 0 bases. The CDR3 region has the DNA TGCGCCAGCAGCTTGCCTAGCGGGGGGACTAGCACAGATACGCAGTATTTT. Its translation: CASSLPSGGTSTDTQYF.

The V gene is TRBV5-1, the J gene TRBJ1-3, with D perhaps matching TRBD1 (5 bases). With 3 bases removed from V and 3 bases from J, the gap between germline ends came to 13 bases. CDR3 length: 15 amino acids. Germline values: CDR1 SGHRS, CDR2 YFSETQ. Here the CDR3 reads CASSSRGGIGNTIYF. In DNA, the CDR3 is TGCGCCAGCAGCTCAAGGGGAGGAATTGGAAACACCATATATTTT.

The CDR3 sequence: CASSSFTGSRDIQYF. CDR3 bases: TGTGCCAGTAGTAGCTTTACAGGGTCAAGGGACATTCAGTACTTC. The rearrangement joins TRBV19 to TRBJ2-4; perhaps TRBD1 as D (6 bases). In germline, CDR1 is LNHDA, CDR2 SQIVND (reference sequence). Trimming took 4 bases from V and 8 from J, leaving 18 bases between them. The CDR3 covers 15 residues.

This chain connects TRBV2 to TRBJ1-1; D unresolved. Trimming cost V 6 bases and J 1 base, with 15 bases left between them. Germline V lookup: CDR1 SNHLY, CDR2 FYNNEI. The length of the CDR3 is 15 residues. The CDR3 region has the DNA TGTGCCAGCAGGGAATCCTCCCCCGGGAACACTGAAGCTTTCTTT. It yields the protein CASRESSPGNTEAFF. The complete variable domain, with remaining parts taken from reference TRBV2 and TRBJ1-1, reads EPEVTQTPSHQVTQMGQEVILRCVPISNHLYFYWYRQILGQKVEFLVSFYNNEISEKSEIFDDQFSVERPDGSNFTLKIRSTKLEDSAMYFCASRESSPGNTEAFFGQGTRLTVV.

Only one count was recorded for this clone. The CDR3 loop is CASSPRGRDTIYF. CDR3 DNA sequence: TGTGCCAGCAGCCCGCGGGGGAGAGACACCATATATTTT. This chain uses TRBV3-1 (or the pseudogene TRBV3-2) with TRBJ1-3; a weak D match, TRBD1 (5 bases). Trimming cost V 4 bases and J 8 bases, with 12 bases left between them. This CDR3 spans 13 amino acids. From germline, CDR1 is LGHDT and CDR2 YNNKEL (reference sequence).

The chain uses TRBV14 and TRBJ1-5; possible D gene TRBD1, 5 bases. CDR1 and CDR2 from the germline V gene are SGHDN and FVKESK. Trimming left V 5 bases short and J 5 bases short, with 13 bases between. The CDR3 is 14 residues long. The CDR3 sequence is CASSGLQVDQPQHF. CDR3 nucleotides: TGTGCCAGCAGCGGGTTACAGGTTGATCAGCCCCAGCATTTT.

The chain couples TRBV25-1 to TRBJ2-7, with 10 bases fitting TRBD1. The J segment lost 3 bases and the V segment lost 5 bases, leaving 7 bases of the junction unmatched. This CDR3 comprises 15 residues. Germline loops: CDR1 MGHDK, CDR2 SYGVNS. The CDR3 coding sequence is TGTGCCAGCAGTCCCTCCGGGACAGGGGTCTACGAGCAGTACTTC. Protein product: CASSPSGTGVYEQYF.

This clone showed up just a few times. V usage is TRBV3-1 (or the pseudogene TRBV3-2) and J usage is TRBJ1-6; D not certain. Between the trimmed V and J ends, which lost 4 bases and 8 bases, there was a span of 15 bases. Germline V gives CDR1 LGHDT, CDR2 YNNKEL (reference sequence). CDR3 length equals 15 residues. CDR3 in amino acids: CASSRRTGYDSPLHF. The CDR3 coding sequence is TGTGCCAGCAGCCGGCGAACCGGGTATGATTCACCCCTCCACTTT.

The rearrangement links TRBV3-1 (or the pseudogene TRBV3-2) to TRBJ2-3; TRBD2 is a possible D gene (5 bases). The CDR3 consists of 16 residues. Germline lookup yields CDR1 LGHDT and CDR2 YNNKEL (reference sequence). The V end lost 1 base, the J end lost 5 bases, and 16 bases lay between the germline ends. CDR3 loop: CASSQARLGGVDTQYF. In DNA, the CDR3 is TGTGCCAGCAGCCAAGCACGGCTCGGAGGCGTAGATACGCAGTATTTT.

The genes are TRBV11-2 and TRBJ2-1; 9 positions match TRBD2. Germline CDR1 and CDR2: SGHAT and FQNNGV. V dropped 0 bases and J dropped 0; count of bases not matched to a gene: 9. This CDR3 is 19 amino acids long. This CDR3 reads CASSLDVAGATSSYNEQFF. In DNA form, the CDR3 reads TGTGCCAGCAGCTTAGATGTAGCGGGGGCAACCAGCTCCTACAATGAGCAGTTCTTC.

The V gene is TRBV5-1, the J gene TRBJ1-4; perhaps TRBD1 as D (6 bases). Germline values: CDR1 SGHRS, CDR2 YFSETQ. The V gene lost 0 bases and the J gene lost 8 bases, with 14 bases spanning the gap. The CDR3 has 15 residues. As DNA, the CDR3 is TGCGCCAGCAGCTTGGTCGGGACATCAGAAGAAAAACTGTTTTTT. This translates into CASSLVGTSEEKLFF.

This chain joins TRBV7-2 and TRBJ2-3, with TRBD2 matching over 7 bases. V was pared by 6 bases and J by 1 base, with 7 bases of the junction left unmatched. Germline assignment: CDR1 SGHTA and CDR2 FQGNSA. This CDR3 spans 15 amino acids. CDR3 residues: CASRPRLAGTDTQYF. The CDR3 nucleotides are TGTGCCAGCAGACCCAGACTAGCTGGCACAGATACGCAGTATTTT.

This clone occurred once. The rearrangement links TRBV30 to TRBJ1-2, with TRBD1 matching over 8 bases. Germline V gene lookup returns CDR1 GTSNPN and CDR2 SVGIG (reference sequence). The CDR3 loop spans 16 amino acids. Trimming cost V 2 bases and J 6 bases; bases outside gene matches: 14. CDR3 bases: TGTGCCTGGAGTCTAAAAAGACGGACAGGGCTGAATGGCTACACCTTC. It is translated as CAWSLKRRTGLNGYTF.

The chain is built from TRBV27 and TRBJ2-7, with 8 nucleotides matching TRBD1. Trimming took 6 bases from V and 4 from J; bases not matched to a gene: 8. Germline-derived CDR1 and CDR2 are MNHEY and SMNVEV (reference sequence). The length of the CDR3 is 14 residues. Here the CDR3 DNA reads TGTGCCAGCAGCCCGGTTCAGGGGGCTTACGAGCAGTACTTC. Residues: CASSPVQGAYEQYF.

V is TRBV20-1 and J is TRBJ1-2; D ambiguous. The CDR3 length is 13 residues. Germline-derived CDR1 and CDR2 are DFQATT and SNEGSKA (reference sequence). V was shortened by 3 bases and J by 7 bases, with 15 bases between the two germline ends. The CDR3 DNA follows: TGCAGTGCTAGTCCCCAGGAAGGTGCTGGCTACACCTTC. The encoded protein is CSASPQEGAGYTF.

This clone was detected only once. This chain links TRBV4-2 with TRBJ2-7; 7 nucleotides line up with TRBD1. V was pared by 3 bases and J by 1 base, with 9 bases of the junction left unmatched. The CDR3 consists of 16 residues. Per germline, CDR1 LGHNA and CDR2 YNFKEQ. Here the CDR3 reads CASSQATTGVSYEQYF. The DNA of the CDR3 is TGTGCCAGCAGCCAGGCAACAACAGGGGTTTCCTACGAGCAGTACTTC.

The V call is TRBV5-1, the J call TRBJ1-2; TRBD1 matches at 8 bases. The length of the CDR3 is 16 residues. After removal of 0 bases from V and 6 bases from J, the junction contained 10 bases not matched to a gene. Germline V gene data show CDR1 as SGHRS and CDR2 as YFSETQ. The CDR3 loop reads CASSLVAGGQGDGYTF. The CDR3 DNA reads as TGCGCCAGCAGCTTGGTTGCTGGAGGACAGGGAGATGGCTACACCTTC. Full variable domain (remainder filled in from reference TRBV5-1 and TRBJ1-2): KAGVTQTPRYLIKTRGQQVTLSCSPISGHRSVSWYQQTPGQGLQFLFEYFSETQRNKGNFPGRFSGRQFSNSRSEMNVSTLELGDSALYLCASSLVAGGQGDGYTFGSGTRLTVV.

The J gene is TRBJ1-2, the V gene TRBV15; tentatively, D is TRBD1 (6 bases). The CDR3 is made up of 15 amino acids. Germline CDR1 is LNHNV and CDR2 is YYDKDF (reference sequence). Between the trimmed V and J ends, which lost 5 bases and 4 bases, there was a span of 17 bases. The CDR3 bases are TGTGCCACCAGCCCTCTAAAGGGACATCCCTATGGCTACACCTTC. This translates into CATSPLKGHPYGYTF.

The J gene is TRBJ1-2, the V gene TRBV19; D may be TRBD1 (6 bases). Germline loops: CDR1 LNHDA, CDR2 SQIVND (reference sequence). The V and J ends lost 4 bases and 5 bases respectively, with 8 bases between them. The CDR3 loop spans 12 amino acids. CDR3 residues: CASSTGTYGYTF. The CDR3, as DNA: TGTGCCAGTAGTACCGGGACATATGGCTACACCTTC.

This clone has a handful of counts. This chain uses TRBV19 with TRBJ1-5, with 7 bases identical to TRBD1. There are 14 residues in the CDR3. J was trimmed by 7 bases and V by 5 bases; bases with no gene match: 8. The germline gives CDR1 LNHDA, CDR2 SQIVND (reference sequence). The CDR3 loop is CASSPTGVGQPQHF. The CDR3 DNA reads as TGTGCCAGTAGTCCAACAGGGGTAGGGCAGCCCCAGCATTTT.

The chain is built from TRBV13 and TRBJ2-6, with D possibly matching TRBD2 (5 bases). The V end lost 4 bases, the J end lost 2 bases, and 12 bases lay between the germline ends. This CDR3 region has 16 residues. Germline assignment: CDR1 PRHDT and CDR2 FYEKMQ (reference sequence). The DNA for the CDR3 is TGTGCCAGCAGCTCTGGACTGGTGGCTGGGGCCAACGTCCTGACTTTC. Protein sequence: CASSSGLVAGANVLTF.

The chain recombines TRBV5-4 with TRBJ2-7, with TRBD2 identical over 9 bases. CDR3 length: 15 amino acids. Germline CDR1 reads SGHNT; CDR2 reads YYREEE (reference sequence). V gave up 4 bases and J gave up 0 bases; unmatched junction bases: 5. The DNA for the CDR3 is TGTGCCAGCAGCCAACCGACTAGCGGCTCCTACGAGCAGTACTTC. Its protein is CASSQPTSGSYEQYF. Supplemented by reference TRBV5-4 and TRBJ2-7, the full variable domain reads ETGVTQSPTHLIKTRGQQVTLRCSSQSGHNTVSWYQQALGQGPQFIFQYYREEENGRGNFPPRFSGLQFPNYSSELNVNALELDDSALYLCASSQPTSGSYEQYFGPGTRLTVT.

This clone was seen once. The CDR3 DNA reads as TGTGCCAGCAGCACGGGACTAGCTACAGATACGCAGTATTTT. Protein product: CASSTGLATDTQYF. The chain is built from TRBV5-6 and TRBJ2-3; 9 nucleotides match TRBD2. V dropped 4 bases and J dropped 3; count of bases not matched to a gene: 3. Germline V gene data show CDR1 as SGHDT and CDR2 as YYEEEE. The CDR3 is 14 residues long.

V and J are TRBV3-1 (or the pseudogene TRBV3-2) and TRBJ1-1, with D perhaps matching TRBD1 (6 bases). In germline, CDR1 is LGHDT, CDR2 YNNKEL (reference sequence). The CDR3 sequence is 14 residues long. The germline V and J ends were trimmed by 3 bases and 2 bases, with 10 bases remaining between them. CDR3 region: CASSHGQINTEAFF. DNA of the CDR3: TGTGCCAGCAGCCATGGACAGATAAACACTGAAGCTTTCTTT.

V is TRBV19 and J is TRBJ1-2; D gene ambiguous. Per germline, CDR1 LNHDA and CDR2 SQIVND (reference sequence). This CDR3 region has 14 residues. V was shortened by 3 bases and J by 0 bases, with 8 bases between the two germline ends. CDR3 protein: CASSIVLANYGYTF. The CDR3, as DNA: TGTGCCAGTAGTATCGTACTAGCTAACTATGGCTACACCTTC.

The V call is TRBV2, the J call TRBJ1-1; unclear D gene. This CDR3 has 15 residues. The germline CDR1 and CDR2 sequences are SNHLY and FYNNEI. Between the trimmed V and J ends, which lost 6 bases and 3 bases, there was a span of 17 bases. For the CDR3, the DNA is TGTGCCAGCAGCGCCGATGTGGGAGACTACACTGAAGCTTTCTTT. The encoded protein is CASSADVGDYTEAFF.

This chain joins TRBV30 and TRBJ2-2; 9 nucleotides match TRBD1. After removal of 4 bases from V and 8 bases from J, the junction contained 11 bases not matched to a gene. This CDR3 has 15 residues. CDR1 and CDR2 (germline): GTSNPN, SVGIG (reference sequence). The CDR3 loop reads CAWNKGQGPFGELFF. The CDR3 DNA follows: TGTGCCTGGAACAAAGGACAGGGGCCCTTTGGGGAGCTGTTTTTT. Supplemented by reference TRBV30 and TRBJ2-2, the full variable domain reads SQTIHQWPATLVQPVGSPLSLECTVEGTSNPNLYWYRQAAGRGLQLLFYSVGIGQISSEVPQNLSASRPQDRQFILSSKKLLLSDSGFYLCAWNKGQGPFGELFFGEGSRLTVL.

This clone occurred once. The same CDR3 also results from other DNA sequences found in this sample. J is TRBJ2-3 and V is TRBV5-1, with 7 bases aligning to TRBD2. This CDR3 comprises 16 residues. Germline trimming cut 0 bases from V and 0 bases from J; bases unmatched to any gene: 4. The V gene's germline CDR1 is SGHRS and CDR2 YFSETQ. CDR3 residues: CASSLVGRGSTDTQYF. The CDR3 DNA follows: TGCGCCAGCAGCTTGGTTGGGAGGGGAAGCACAGATACGCAGTATTTT. Full variable domain (remainder filled in from reference TRBV5-1 and TRBJ2-3): KAGVTQTPRYLIKTRGQQVTLSCSPISGHRSVSWYQQTPGQGLQFLFEYFSETQRNKGNFPGRFSGRQFSNSRSEMNVSTLELGDSALYLCASSLVGRGSTDTQYFGPGTRLTVL.

This clone has only a few counts. The genes are TRBV10-3 and TRBJ2-7, with 7 bases identical to TRBD1. The CDR3 extends over 12 amino acids. The germline V gene encodes CDR1 ENHRY and CDR2 SYGVKD. J lost 3 bases, V lost 11 bases, and 7 bases had no gene match. The CDR3 loop reads CAALDRDYEQYF. CDR3 nucleotides: TGTGCCGCCTTAGACAGGGACTACGAGCAGTACTTC.

The chain couples TRBV10-2 to TRBJ2-6, with a tentative D call TRBD1 (6 bases). This CDR3 has 14 residues. From germline, CDR1 is WSHSY and CDR2 SAAADI. Trimming stripped 3 bases from V and 3 bases from J, with 6 bases between. CDR3 coding DNA: TGCGCCAGCAGTGACAGGGGTGGGGCCAACGTCCTGACTTTC. Translation gives CASSDRGGANVLTF.